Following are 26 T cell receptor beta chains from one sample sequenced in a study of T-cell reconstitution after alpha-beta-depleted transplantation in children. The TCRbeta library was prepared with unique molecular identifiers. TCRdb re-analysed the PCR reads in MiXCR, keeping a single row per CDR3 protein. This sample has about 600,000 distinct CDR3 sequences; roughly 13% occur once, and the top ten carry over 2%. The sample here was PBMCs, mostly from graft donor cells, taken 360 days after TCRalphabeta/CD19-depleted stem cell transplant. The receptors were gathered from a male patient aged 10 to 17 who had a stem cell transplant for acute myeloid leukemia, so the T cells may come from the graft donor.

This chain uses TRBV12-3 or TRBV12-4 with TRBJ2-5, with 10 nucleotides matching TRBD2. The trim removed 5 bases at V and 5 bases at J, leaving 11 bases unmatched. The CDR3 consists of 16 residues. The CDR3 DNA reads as TGTGCCAGCAGTCCGCCGGGACTAGCGCTGGGGGAGACCCAGTACTTC. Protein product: CASSPPGLALGETQYF.

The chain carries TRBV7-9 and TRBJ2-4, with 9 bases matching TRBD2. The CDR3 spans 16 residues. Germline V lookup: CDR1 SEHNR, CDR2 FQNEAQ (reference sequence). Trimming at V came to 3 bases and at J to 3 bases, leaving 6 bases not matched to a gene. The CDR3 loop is CASSLSLAGNKNIQYF. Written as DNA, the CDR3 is TGTGCCAGCAGCTTGTCGCTAGCGGGGAACAAAAACATTCAGTACTTC.

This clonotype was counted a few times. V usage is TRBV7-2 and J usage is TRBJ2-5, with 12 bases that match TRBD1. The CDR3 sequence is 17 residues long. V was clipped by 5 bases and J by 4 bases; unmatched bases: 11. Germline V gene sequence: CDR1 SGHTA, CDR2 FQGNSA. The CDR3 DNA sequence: TGTGCCAGCAGCCCACTTTACCGGGACAGGGGGCCAGAGACCCAGTACTTC. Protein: CASSPLYRDRGPETQYF. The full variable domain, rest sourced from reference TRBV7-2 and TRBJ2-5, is GAGVSQSPSNKVTEKGKDVELRCDPISGHTALYWYRQSLGQGLEFLIYFQGNSAPDKSGLPSDRFSAERTGGSVSTLTIQRTQQEDSAVYLCASSPLYRDRGPETQYFGPGTRLLVL.

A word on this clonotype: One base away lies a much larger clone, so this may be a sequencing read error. CDR3 loop: CVSSLGVVGQPQHF. Here the CDR3 DNA reads TGTGTCAGCAGCTTAGGCGTAGTCGGGCAGCCCCAGCATTTT. The chain has TRBV7-2 and TRBJ1-5; D remains unclear. The CDR3 extends over 14 amino acids. Germline V CDR1 and CDR2: SGHTA, FQGNSA.

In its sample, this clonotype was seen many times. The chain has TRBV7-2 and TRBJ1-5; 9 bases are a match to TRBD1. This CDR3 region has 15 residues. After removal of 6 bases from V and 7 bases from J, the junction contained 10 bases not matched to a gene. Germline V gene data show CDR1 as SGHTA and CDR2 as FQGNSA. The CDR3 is CASSFLTGGVQPQHF. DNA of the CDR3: TGTGCCAGCAGTTTTCTCACAGGGGGCGTACAGCCCCAGCATTTT.

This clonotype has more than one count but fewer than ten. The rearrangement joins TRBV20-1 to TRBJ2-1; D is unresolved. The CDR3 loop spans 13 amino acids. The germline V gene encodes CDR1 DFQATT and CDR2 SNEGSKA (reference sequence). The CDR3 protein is CGVFIIMDNEQFF. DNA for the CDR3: TGCGGAGTGTTTATTATAATGGACAATGAGCAGTTCTTC.

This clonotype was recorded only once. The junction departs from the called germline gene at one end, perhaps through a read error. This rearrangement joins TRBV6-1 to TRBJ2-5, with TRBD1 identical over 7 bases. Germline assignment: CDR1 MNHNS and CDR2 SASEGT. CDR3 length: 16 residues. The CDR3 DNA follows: TGTGGCAGCAGCCCAACCGGGGACAGCTCCCAAGAGACCCAGTACTTC. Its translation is CGSSPTGDSSQETQYF.

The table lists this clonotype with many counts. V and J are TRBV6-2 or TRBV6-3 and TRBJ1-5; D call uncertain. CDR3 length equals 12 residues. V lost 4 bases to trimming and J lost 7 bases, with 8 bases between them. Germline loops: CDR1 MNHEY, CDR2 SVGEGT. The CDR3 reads CASSFLRQPQHF. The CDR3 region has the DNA TGTGCCAGCAGTTTCTTACGACAGCCCCAGCATTTT.

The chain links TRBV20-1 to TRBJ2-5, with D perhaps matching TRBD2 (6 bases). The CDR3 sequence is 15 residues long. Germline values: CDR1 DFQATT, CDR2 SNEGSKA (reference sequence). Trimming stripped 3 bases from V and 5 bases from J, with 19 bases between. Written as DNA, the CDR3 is TGCAGTGCTAGCCTAGGGGACCCTGGGGGGGAGACCCAGTACTTC. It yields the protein CSASLGDPGGETQYF.

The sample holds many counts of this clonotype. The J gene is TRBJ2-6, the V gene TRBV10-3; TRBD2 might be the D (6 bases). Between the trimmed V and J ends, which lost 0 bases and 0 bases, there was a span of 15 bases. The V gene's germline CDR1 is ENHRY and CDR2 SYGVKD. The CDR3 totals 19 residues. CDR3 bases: TGTGCCATCAGTGAGTCATTCCCACGGGACTTCTCTGGGGCCAACGTCCTGACTTTC. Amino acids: CAISESFPRDFSGANVLTF.

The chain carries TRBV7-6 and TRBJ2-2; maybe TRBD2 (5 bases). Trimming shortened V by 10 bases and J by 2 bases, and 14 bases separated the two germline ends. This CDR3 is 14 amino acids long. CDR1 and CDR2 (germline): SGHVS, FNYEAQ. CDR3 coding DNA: TGTGCCACTTCGGGGTATCTAAACACCGGGGAGCTGTTTTTT. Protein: CATSGYLNTGELFF.

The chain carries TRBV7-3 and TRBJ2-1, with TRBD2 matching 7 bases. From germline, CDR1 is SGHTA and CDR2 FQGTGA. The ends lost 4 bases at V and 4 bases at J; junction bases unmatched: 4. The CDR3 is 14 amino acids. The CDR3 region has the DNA TGTGCCAGCAGCTCAGCGGGAATTTACAATGAGCAGTTCTTC. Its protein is CASSSAGIYNEQFF.

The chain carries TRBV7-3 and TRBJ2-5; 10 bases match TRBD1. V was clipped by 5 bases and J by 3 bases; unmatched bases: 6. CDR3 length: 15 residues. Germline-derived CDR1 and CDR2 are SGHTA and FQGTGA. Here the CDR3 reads CASSPDRGREETQYF. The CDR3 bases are TGTGCCAGCAGCCCGGACAGGGGGAGGGAAGAGACCCAGTACTTC.

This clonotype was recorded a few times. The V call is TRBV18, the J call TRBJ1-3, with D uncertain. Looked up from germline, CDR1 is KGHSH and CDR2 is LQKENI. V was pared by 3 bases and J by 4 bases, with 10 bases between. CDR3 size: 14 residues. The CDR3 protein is CASSPLDSGNTIYF. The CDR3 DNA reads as TGTGCCAGCTCACCGTTAGATTCCGGAAACACCATATATTTT.

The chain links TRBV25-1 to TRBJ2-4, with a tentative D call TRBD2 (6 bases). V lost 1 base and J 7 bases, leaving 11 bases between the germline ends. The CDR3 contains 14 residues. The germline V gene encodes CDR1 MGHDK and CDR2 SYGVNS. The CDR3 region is CASSESAGRNIQYF. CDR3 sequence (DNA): TGTGCCAGCAGTGAATCTGCAGGGAGGAACATTCAGTACTTC. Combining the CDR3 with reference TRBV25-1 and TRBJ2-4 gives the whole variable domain EADIYQTPRYLVIGTGKKITLECSQTMGHDKMYWYQQDPGMELHLIHYSYGVNSTEKGDLSSESTVSRIRTEHFPLTLESARPSHTSQYLCASSESAGRNIQYFGAGTRLSVL.

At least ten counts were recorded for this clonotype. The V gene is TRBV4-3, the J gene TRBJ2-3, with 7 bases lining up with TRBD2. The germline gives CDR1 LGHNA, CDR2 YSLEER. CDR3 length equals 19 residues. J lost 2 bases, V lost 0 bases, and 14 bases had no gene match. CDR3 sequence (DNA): TGCGCCAGCAGCCAAGATGGGGCGGGAGCGGTGGGTGTCACAGATACGCAGTATTTT. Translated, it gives CASSQDGAGAVGVTDTQYF.

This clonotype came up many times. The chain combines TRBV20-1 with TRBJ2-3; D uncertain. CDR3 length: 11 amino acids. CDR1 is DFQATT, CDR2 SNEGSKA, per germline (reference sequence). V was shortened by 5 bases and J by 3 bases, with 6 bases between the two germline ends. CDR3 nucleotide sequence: TGCAGTGCTCCCCCTACAGATACGCAGTATTTT. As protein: CSAPPTDTQYF.

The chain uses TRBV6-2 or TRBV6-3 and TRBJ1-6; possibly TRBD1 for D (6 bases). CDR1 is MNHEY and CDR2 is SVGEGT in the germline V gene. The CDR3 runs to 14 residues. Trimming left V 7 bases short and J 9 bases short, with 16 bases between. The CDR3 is CASTKQGEGSPLHF. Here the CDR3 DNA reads TGTGCCAGCACCAAACAGGGTGAGGGTTCACCCCTCCACTTT.

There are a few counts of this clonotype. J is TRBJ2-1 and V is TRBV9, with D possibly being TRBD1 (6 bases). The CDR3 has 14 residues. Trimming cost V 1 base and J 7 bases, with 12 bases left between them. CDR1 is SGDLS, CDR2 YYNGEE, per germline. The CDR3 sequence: CASSVYQGWNEQFF. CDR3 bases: TGTGCCAGCAGCGTATACCAGGGGTGGAATGAGCAGTTCTTC.

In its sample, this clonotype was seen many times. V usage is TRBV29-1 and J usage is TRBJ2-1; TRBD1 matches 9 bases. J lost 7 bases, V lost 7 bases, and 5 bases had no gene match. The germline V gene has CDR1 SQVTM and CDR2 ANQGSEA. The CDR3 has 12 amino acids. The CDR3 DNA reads TGCAGCGCCGGACAGGGGTATAATGAGCAGTTCTTC. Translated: CSAGQGYNEQFF.

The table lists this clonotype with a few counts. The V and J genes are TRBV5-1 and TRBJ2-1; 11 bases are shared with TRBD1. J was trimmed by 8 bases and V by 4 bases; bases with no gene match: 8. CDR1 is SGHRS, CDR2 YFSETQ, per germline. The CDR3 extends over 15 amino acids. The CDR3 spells CASSLRDRGVDEQFF. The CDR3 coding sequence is TGCGCCAGCAGCCTCAGGGACAGGGGGGTCGATGAGCAGTTCTTC.

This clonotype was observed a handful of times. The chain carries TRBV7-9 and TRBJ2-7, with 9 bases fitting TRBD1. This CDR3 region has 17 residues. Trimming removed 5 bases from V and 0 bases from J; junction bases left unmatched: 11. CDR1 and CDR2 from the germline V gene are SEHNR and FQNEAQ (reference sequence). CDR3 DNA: TGTGCCAGCAGCCCCGGGACAGGGAACCCCATCTCCTACGAGCAGTACTTC. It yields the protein CASSPGTGNPISYEQYF.

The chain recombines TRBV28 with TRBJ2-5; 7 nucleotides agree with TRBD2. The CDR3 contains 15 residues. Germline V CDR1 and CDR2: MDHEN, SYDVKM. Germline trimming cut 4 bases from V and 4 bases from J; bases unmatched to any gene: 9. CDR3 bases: TGTGCCAGCAGTTCCATGACTAGCCCTCCAGAGACCCAGTACTTC. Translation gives CASSSMTSPPETQYF.

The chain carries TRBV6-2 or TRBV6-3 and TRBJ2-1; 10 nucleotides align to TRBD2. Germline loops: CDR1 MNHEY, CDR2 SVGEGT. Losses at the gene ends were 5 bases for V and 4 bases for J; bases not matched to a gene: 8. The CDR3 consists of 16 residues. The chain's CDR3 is CASSGTGTSAYNEQFF. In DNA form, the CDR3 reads TGTGCCAGCAGTGGGACCGGGACTAGCGCTTACAATGAGCAGTTCTTC.

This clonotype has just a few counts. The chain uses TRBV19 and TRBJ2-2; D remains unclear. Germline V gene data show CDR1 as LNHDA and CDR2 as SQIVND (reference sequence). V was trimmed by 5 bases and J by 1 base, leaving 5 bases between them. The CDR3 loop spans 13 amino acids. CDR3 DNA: TGTGCCAGTAGTCAGTGGAACACCGGGGAGCTGTTTTTT. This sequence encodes CASSQWNTGELFF.

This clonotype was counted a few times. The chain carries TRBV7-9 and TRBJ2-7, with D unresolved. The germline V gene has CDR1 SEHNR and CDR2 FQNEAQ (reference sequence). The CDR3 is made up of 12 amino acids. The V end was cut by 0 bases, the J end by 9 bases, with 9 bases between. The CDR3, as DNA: TGTGCCAGCAGCTTAGCTTCAGTCGGGCAGTACTTC. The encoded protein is CASSLASVGQYF.